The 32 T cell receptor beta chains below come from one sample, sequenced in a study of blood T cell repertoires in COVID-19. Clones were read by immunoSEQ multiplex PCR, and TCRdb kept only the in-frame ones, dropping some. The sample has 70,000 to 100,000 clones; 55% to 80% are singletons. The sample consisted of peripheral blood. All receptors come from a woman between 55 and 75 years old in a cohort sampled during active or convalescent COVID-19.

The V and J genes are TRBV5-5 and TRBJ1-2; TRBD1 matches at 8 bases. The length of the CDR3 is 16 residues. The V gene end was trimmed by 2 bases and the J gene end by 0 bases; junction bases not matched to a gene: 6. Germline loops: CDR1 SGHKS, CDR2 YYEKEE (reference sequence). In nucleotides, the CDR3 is TGTGCCAGCAGCTTTGGGACAGGCTCAGCTAACTATGGCTACACCTTC. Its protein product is CASSFGTGSANYGYTF.

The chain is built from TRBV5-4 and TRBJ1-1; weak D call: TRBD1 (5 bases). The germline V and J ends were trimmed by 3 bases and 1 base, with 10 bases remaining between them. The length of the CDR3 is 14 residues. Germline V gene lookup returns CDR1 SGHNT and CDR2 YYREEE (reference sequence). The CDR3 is CASSSPGWNTEAFF. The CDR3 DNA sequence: TGTGCCAGCAGCTCCCCAGGGTGGAACACTGAAGCTTTCTTT.

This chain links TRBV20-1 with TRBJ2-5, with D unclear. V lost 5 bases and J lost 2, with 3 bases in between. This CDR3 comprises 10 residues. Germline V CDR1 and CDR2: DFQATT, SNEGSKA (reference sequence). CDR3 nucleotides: TGCAGTGCTCTTCAAGAGACCCAGTACTTC. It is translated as CSALQETQYF.

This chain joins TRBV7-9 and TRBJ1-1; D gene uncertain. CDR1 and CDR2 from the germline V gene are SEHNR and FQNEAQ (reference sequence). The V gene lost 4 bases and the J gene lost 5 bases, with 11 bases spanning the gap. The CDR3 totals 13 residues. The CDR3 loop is CASSSPGVTEAFF. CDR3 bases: TGTGCCAGCAGCTCACCCGGGGTTACTGAAGCTTTCTTT.

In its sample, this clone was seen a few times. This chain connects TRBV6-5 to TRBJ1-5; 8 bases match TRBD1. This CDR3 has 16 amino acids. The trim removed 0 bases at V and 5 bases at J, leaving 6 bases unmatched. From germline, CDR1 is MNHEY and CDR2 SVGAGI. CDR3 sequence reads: CASSYSWTGLHQPQHF. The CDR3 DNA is TGTGCCAGCAGTTACTCTTGGACAGGGCTCCATCAGCCCCAGCATTTT.

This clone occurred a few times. DNA for the CDR3: TGTGCCAGCAGTCCTAGCACAGATACGCAGTATTTT. Amino acid sequence: CASSPSTDTQYF. The V gene is TRBV6-5, the J gene TRBJ2-3, with D uncertain. There are 12 residues in the CDR3. Germline V CDR1 and CDR2: MNHEY, SVGAGI. The V and J ends lost 5 bases and 0 bases respectively, with 3 bases between them.

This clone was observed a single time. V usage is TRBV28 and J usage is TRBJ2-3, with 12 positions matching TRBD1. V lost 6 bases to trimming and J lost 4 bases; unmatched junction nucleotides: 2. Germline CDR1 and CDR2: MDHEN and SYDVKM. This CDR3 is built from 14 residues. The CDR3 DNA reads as TGTGCCAGCAGCGGGACAGGGGGCCCAGATACGCAGTATTTT. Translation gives CASSGTGGPDTQYF.

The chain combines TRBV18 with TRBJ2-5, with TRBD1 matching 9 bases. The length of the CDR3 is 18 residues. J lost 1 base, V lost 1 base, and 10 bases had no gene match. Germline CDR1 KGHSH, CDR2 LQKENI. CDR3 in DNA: TGTGCCAGCTCACCACGGGGCACAGGGGGCATCGGCCAAGAGACCCAGTACTTC. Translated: CASSPRGTGGIGQETQYF.

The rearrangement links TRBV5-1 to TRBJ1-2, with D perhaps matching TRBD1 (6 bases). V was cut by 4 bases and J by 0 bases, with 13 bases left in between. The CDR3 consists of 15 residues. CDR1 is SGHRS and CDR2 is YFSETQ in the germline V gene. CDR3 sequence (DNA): TGCGCCAGCAGCGCCACCGGGACACCTAACTATGGCTACACCTTC. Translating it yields CASSATGTPNYGYTF.

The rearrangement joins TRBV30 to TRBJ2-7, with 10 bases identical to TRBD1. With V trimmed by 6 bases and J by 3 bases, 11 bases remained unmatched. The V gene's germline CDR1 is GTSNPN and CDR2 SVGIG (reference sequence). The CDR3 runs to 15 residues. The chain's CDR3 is CACPVRGTGDYEQYF. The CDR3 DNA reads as TGTGCCTGCCCCGTAAGGGGGACAGGGGACTACGAGCAGTACTTC. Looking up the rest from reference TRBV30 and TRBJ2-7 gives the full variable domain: SQTIHQWPATLVQPVGSPLSLECTVEGTSNPNLYWYRQAAGRGLQLLFYSVGIGQISSEVPQNLSASRPQDRQFILSSKKLLLSDSGFYLCACPVRGTGDYEQYFGPGTRLTVT.

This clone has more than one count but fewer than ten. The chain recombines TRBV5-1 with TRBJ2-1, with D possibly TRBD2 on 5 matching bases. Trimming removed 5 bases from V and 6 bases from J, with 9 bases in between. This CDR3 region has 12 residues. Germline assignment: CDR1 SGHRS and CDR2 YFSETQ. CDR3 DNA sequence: TGCGCCAGCAGACTAGTCGGCAATGAGCAGTTCTTC. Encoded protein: CASRLVGNEQFF.

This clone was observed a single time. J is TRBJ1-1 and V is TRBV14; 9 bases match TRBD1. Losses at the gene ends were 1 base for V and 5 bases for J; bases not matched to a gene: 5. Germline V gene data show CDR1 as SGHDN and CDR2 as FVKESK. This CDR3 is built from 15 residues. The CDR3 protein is CASSQVPGQGTEAFF. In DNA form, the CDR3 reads TGTGCCAGCAGCCAAGTCCCGGGACAGGGAACTGAAGCTTTCTTT.

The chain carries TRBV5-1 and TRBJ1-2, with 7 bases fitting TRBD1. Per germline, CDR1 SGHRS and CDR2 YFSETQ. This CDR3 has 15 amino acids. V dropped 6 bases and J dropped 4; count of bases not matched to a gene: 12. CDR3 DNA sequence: TGCGCCAGCACCCTCACGGGACAGTCGGTCTATGGCTACACCTTC. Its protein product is CASTLTGQSVYGYTF.

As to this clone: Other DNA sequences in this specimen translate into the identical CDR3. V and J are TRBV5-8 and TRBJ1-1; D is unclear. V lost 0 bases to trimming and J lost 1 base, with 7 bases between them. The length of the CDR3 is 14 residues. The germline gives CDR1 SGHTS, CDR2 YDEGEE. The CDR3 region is CASSLDAGNTEAFF. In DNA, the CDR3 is TGTGCCAGCAGCTTGGACGCGGGGAACACTGAAGCTTTCTTT.

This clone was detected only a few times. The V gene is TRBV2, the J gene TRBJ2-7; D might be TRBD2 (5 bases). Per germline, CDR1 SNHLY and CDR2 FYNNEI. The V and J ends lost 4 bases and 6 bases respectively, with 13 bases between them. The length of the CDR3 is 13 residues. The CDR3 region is CASSGESFGEQYF. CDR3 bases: TGTGCCAGCAGTGGGGAGAGTTTTGGCGAGCAGTACTTC.

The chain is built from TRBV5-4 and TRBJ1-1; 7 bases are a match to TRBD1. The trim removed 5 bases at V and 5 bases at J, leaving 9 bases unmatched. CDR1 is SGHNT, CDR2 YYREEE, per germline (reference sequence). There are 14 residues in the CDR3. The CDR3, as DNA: TGTGCCAGCAGGCCCGACAGGGATCGGACTGAAGCTTTCTTT. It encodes CASRPDRDRTEAFF. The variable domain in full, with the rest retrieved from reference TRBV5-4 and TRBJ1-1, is ETGVTQSPTHLIKTRGQQVTLRCSSQSGHNTVSWYQQALGQGPQFIFQYYREEENGRGNFPPRFSGLQFPNYSSELNVNALELDDSALYLCASRPDRDRTEAFFGQGTRLTVV.

CDR3 sequence reads: CASSPRRDSPSPLHF. The DNA for the CDR3 is TGTGCCAGCAGTCCCCGACGGGACAGTCCTTCACCCCTCCACTTT. The chain employs TRBV27 and TRBJ1-6; 7 bases line up with TRBD1. After removal of 5 bases from V and 9 bases from J, the junction contained 10 bases not matched to a gene. Germline CDR1 MNHEY, CDR2 SMNVEV (reference sequence). This CDR3 spans 15 amino acids.

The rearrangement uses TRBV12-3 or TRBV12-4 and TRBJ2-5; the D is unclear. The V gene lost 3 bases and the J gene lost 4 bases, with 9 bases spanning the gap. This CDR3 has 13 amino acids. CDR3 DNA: TGTGCCAGCAGTTTCGAGGTCGGAGAGACCCAGTACTTC. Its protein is CASSFEVGETQYF.

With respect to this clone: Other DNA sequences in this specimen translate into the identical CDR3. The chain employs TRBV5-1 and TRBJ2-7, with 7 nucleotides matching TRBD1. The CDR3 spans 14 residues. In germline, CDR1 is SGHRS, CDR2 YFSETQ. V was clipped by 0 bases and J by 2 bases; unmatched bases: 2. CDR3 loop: CASSLGQGPYEQYF. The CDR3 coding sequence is TGCGCCAGCAGCTTGGGACAGGGCCCCTACGAGCAGTACTTC.

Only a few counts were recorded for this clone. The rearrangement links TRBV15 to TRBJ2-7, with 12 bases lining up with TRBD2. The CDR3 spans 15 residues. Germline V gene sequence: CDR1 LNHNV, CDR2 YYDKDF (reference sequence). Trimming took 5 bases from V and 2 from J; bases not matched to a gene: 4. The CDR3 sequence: CATSEGLAGTYEQYF. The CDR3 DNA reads TGTGCCACCAGCGAAGGACTAGCGGGGACCTACGAGCAGTACTTC.

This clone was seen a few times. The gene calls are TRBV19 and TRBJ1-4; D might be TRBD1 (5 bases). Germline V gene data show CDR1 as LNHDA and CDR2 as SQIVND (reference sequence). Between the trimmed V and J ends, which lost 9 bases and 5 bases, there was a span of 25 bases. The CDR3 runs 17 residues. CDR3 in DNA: TGTGCCAGCAGCCTGGGTCCGGGACTGCTCCCCAATGAAAAACTGTTTTTT. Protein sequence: CASSLGPGLLPNEKLFF.

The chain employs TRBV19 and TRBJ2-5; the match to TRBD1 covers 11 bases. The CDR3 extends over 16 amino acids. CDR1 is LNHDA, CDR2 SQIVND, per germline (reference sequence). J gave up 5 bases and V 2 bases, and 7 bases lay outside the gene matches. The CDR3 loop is CASSISGQGAHETQYF. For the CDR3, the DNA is TGTGCCAGTAGTATAAGCGGACAGGGGGCGCACGAGACCCAGTACTTC.

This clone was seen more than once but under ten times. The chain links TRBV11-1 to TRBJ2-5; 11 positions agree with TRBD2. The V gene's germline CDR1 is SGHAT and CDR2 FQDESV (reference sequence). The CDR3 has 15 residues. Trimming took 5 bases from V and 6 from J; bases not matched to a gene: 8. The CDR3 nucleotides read TGTGCCAGCAGCGAGGGACTAGCGGTTATTCAGACCCAGTACTTC. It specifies CASSEGLAVIQTQYF.

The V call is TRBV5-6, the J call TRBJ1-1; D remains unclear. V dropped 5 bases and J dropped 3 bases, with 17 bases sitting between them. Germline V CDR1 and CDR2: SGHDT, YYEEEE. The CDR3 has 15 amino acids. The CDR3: CASSLLGTAYTEAFF. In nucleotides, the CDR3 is TGTGCCAGCAGTCTCTTGGGCACCGCTTACACTGAAGCTTTCTTT.

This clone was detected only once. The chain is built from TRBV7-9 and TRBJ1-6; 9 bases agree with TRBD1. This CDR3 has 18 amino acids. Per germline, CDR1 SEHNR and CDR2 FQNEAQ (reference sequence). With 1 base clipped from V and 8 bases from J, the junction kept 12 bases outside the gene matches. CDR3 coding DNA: TGTGCCAGCAGCTTAGGTCGTAACCCGGGACAGGGAGATTCACCCCTCCACTTT. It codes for CASSLGRNPGQGDSPLHF.

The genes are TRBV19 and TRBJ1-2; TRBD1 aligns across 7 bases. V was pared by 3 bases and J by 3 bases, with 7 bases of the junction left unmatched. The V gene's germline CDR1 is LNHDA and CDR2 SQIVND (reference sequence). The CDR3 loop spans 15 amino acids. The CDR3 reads CASSIFDRADYGYTF. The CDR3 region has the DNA TGTGCCAGTAGTATTTTTGACAGGGCGGACTATGGCTACACCTTC.

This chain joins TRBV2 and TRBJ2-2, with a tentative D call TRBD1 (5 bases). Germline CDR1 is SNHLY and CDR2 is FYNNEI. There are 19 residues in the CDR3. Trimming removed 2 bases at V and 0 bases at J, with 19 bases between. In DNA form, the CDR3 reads TGTGCCAGCAGTGAATCGGAGCAGGGTTTTTGGTCGAACACCGGGGAGCTGTTTTTT. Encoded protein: CASSESEQGFWSNTGELFF.

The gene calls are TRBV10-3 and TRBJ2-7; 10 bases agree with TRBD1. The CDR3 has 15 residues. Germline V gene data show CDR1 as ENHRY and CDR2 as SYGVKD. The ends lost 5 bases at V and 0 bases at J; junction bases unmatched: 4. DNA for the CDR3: TGTGCCATCAGTCGGACAGGGGGGGTCTCCTACGAGCAGTACTTC. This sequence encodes CAISRTGGVSYEQYF.

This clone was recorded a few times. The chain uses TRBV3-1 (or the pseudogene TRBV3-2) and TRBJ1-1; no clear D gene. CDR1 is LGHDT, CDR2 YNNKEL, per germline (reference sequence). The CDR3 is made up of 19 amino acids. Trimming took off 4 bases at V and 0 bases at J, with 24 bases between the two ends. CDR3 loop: CASSLGRPRSGAVNTEAFF. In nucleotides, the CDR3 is TGTGCCAGCAGCCTGGGCAGGCCTCGGTCCGGTGCCGTGAACACTGAAGCTTTCTTT.

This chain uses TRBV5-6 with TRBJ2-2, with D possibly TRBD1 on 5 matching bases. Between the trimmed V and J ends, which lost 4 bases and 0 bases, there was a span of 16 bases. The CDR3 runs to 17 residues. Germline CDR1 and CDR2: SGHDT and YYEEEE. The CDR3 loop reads CASSPGGRVTNTGELFF. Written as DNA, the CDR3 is TGTGCCAGCAGCCCCGGCGGCAGGGTGACGAACACCGGGGAGCTGTTTTTT.

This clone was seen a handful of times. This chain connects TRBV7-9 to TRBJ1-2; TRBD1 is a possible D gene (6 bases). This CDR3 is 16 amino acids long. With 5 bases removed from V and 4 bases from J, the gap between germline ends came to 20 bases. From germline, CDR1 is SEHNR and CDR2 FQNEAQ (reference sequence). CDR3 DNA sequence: TGTGCCAGCAGCCAACAGAGCTCAGGGGTGGGCTATGGCTACACCTTC. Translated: CASSQQSSGVGYGYTF.

The CDR3 sequence: CASSAPDRVEKLFF. CDR3 sequence (DNA): TGTGCCAGCAGCGCCCCGGACAGGGTCGAAAAACTGTTTTTT. The chain is built from TRBV9 and TRBJ1-4; 8 nucleotides agree with TRBD1. In germline, CDR1 is SGDLS, CDR2 YYNGEE. V lost 3 bases, J lost 8 bases, and 6 bases stayed unmatched. There are 14 residues in the CDR3.